This TCR beta chain came from a study of T cells after posttransplantation cyclophosphamide. Study-wide points: Later post-transplant blood repertoires were often dominated by donor CD8+ memory clones. Recipient CMV seropositivity and CMV reactivation strongly tracked TRB clonality.

Clones were read by immunoSEQ multiplex PCR, and TCRdb kept only the in-frame ones, dropping some. The sample carries 23,000 or so clones, nearly 99% recorded once. Peripheral blood was collected from the related graft donor on the marrow donation day. The naive gate required viable CD3+CD4+ or CD3+CD8+ cells with CCR7+CD45RA+CD45RO-CD95-CD27+CD28+ phenotype. About this clone itself: The antigen is unknown.

The sample comprised naive CD8+ T cells sorted from PBMCs. This clonotype originated in a man in his forties in good health, CMV-negative, and a related stem cell transplant donor.

The CDR3 sequence is CASSYDQRGSYEQYF. The CDR3 DNA reads as TGTGCCAGCAGTTATGATCAGCGGGGATCCTACGAGCAGTACTTC. The genes are TRBV6-5 and TRBJ2-7; 7 bases match TRBD2. The CDR3 runs 15 residues. Germline lookup yields CDR1 MNHEY and CDR2 SVGAGI. Trimming removed 3 bases from V and 1 base from J; junction bases left unmatched: 6.